This TCR beta chain was found in a study of STAT3 mutations in large granular lymphocyte leukemia. Study conclusions and caveats: Every T-LGLL patient had at least one immunodominant TCRbeta clonotype.

With respect to this clone: No antigen is known for it. Because the CDR3 is missing its conserved closing phenylalanine or tryptophan, this is likely a read error. The DNA is left out, because the CDR3 cannot be placed on it with certainty; the CDR3 is given as TCRdb lists it.

CDR1 and CDR2 (germline): MNHNS, SASEGT. The CDR3 has 13 amino acids, counting both end residues. Measured with immunoSEQ multiplex PCR; TCRdb has only the in-frame clones, and not every one. Here the sample table reports under 2,500 clones. The chain has TRBV6-1 and TRBJ1-3; whether TRBD1, the table's D call, matches the DNA was not checked. Sample: PBMCs. The sequence was obtained from a human donor with T large granular lymphocyte leukemia. The donor label of this sample is uncertain. Some clones in this sample may be carry-over from other donors' samples. The CDR3 is CASSEILGNSGNT.